Reported below is one T cell receptor beta chain. This sample includes further DNA sequences coding for the same CDR3. These data are taken from a study of blood T cell repertoires in COVID-19. On the study more broadly: The United States, Italy and Spain were the sources of the acute and convalescent COVID-19 samples. Sources were T cells, B-cell-depleted T cells, or PBMCs; the material itself was cDNA or gDNA.

J gave up 8 bases and V 3 bases, and 19 bases lay outside the gene matches. CDR1 and CDR2 from the germline V gene are MNHEY and SMNVEV (reference sequence). The CDR3 length is 18 residues. In the authors' workflow: The assay estimated nucleated cells by amplifying reference gene primers. Method: immunoSEQ multiplex PCR; TCRdb's copy keeps in-frame clones and lacks some. Clone size and the V and J calls come from that table; the DNA yielded D and trimming. The sample shows fewer than 150,000 clones, approximately 91% of them seen only once. The chain has TRBV27 and TRBJ2-1, with 7 bases that match TRBD2. The sample taken for sequencing was peripheral blood. The receptor's source is a man between 50 and 59 years old with active or convalescent COVID-19. The CDR3 region has the DNA TGTGCCAGCAGTTTCCTCTCACTGGGGGGGGGTAGGGGCGATGAGCAGTTCTTC. Translating gives CASSFLSLGGGRGDEQFF.